These 3 T cell receptor beta chains share one sample of origin, sequenced in a study of blood T cell repertoires in COVID-19. Assay used: immunoSEQ multiplex PCR; TCRdb lists only in-frame clones, some missing. The data contain roughly 180,000 clones, about 70% of them singletons. Sequenced material: peripheral blood. The receptors were sampled from a woman aged 50 to 60 with active or convalescent COVID-19.

The chain is built from TRBV4-1 and TRBJ2-2, with D possibly matching TRBD2 (5 bases). The V and J ends lost 0 bases and 3 bases respectively, with 11 bases between them. CDR1 is MGHRA, CDR2 YSYEKL, per germline. The CDR3 has 16 residues. CDR3 coding DNA: TGCGCCAGCAGCCAAGATCCTAGCACCTACACCGGGGAGCTGTTTTTT. Translation: CASSQDPSTYTGELFF.

This clone appeared a single time. The chain combines TRBV7-9 with TRBJ1-2; D gene ambiguous. V gave up 7 bases and J gave up 4 bases, with 16 bases separating them. This CDR3 has 14 amino acids. CDR1 is SEHNR, CDR2 FQNEAQ, per germline (reference sequence). DNA of the CDR3: TGTGCCAGCAACCTAGGATATCCCGGCTATGGCTACACCTTC. This encodes CASNLGYPGYGYTF.

J is TRBJ1-4 and V is TRBV2, with D perhaps matching TRBD1 (5 bases). V was clipped by 0 bases and J by 6 bases, with 11 bases between them. The V gene's germline CDR1 is SNHLY and CDR2 FYNNEI. The CDR3 is made up of 15 amino acids. The chain's CDR3 is CASSEAAGIDEKLFF. CDR3 DNA: TGTGCCAGCAGTGAAGCAGCAGGGATTGATGAAAAACTGTTTTTT.